The clone carrying this TCR beta chain was detected many times. The data were obtained in a study of T cells after yellow fever vaccination. Across the study: Each low-cell-number fraction was prepared by means of SMART-Seq v4 Ultra Low Input.

MiXCR was run by TCRdb on the 5' RACE reads, yielding one entry per CDR3 protein. The sample records a few hundred thousand distinct CDR3 sequences, approximately 4% being singletons. J was trimmed by 10 bases and V by 4 bases; bases with no gene match: 7. The CDR3 has 15 residues. CDR1 SGHRS and CDR2 YFSETQ come from the germline V gene. The rearrangement links TRBV5-1 to TRBJ2-1, with 14 bases aligning to TRBD2. This TCR was sampled from a man younger than 35 who received the YFV17D yellow fever vaccine. The sample consisted of PBMCs, taken 15 days after the yellow fever booster vaccination. The CDR3 nucleotides read TGCGCCAGCAGCCAGGGACTAGCGGGGGAGGGGGAGCAGTTCTTC. As protein: CASSQGLAGEGEQFF.